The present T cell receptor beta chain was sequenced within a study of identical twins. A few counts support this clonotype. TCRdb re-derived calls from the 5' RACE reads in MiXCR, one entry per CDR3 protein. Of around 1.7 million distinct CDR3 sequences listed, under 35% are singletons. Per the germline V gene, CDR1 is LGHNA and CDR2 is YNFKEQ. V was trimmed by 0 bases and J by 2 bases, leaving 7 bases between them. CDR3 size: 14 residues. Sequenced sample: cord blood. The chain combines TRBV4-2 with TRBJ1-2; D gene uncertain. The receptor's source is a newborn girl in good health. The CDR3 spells CASSQDSRNYGYTF. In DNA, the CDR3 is TGTGCCAGCAGCCAAGATAGCCGGAACTATGGCTACACCTTC.